Shown below are 18 T cell receptor beta chains from a single sample sequenced in a study of shared clonotypes between healthy human individuals. The method was immunoSEQ multiplex PCR; TCRdb's version includes in-frame clones alone and lacks a portion of them. In the table there are 800,000 to 1,200,000 clones, around 78% of which are singletons. The sample taken for sequencing was memory CD4+ T cells from PBMCs. Subset indicated: CD45RA-negative fraction. These receptor sequences come from a young man in good health. Some clones in this sample may be carry-over from other donors' samples.

V gene TRBV28 combines with J gene TRBJ1-2; D not certain. Trimming stripped 4 bases from V and 4 bases from J, with 7 bases between. The length of the CDR3 is 12 residues. CDR1 and CDR2 (germline): MDHEN, SYDVKM. The CDR3 sequence is CASSSSAYGYTF. In nucleotides, the CDR3 is TGTGCCAGCAGTTCCTCAGCCTATGGCTACACCTTC.

The chain uses TRBV18 and TRBJ1-3; D not certain. Looked up from germline, CDR1 is KGHSH and CDR2 is LQKENI. The CDR3 covers 16 residues. The V end was cut by 5 bases, the J end by 2 bases, with 16 bases between. The CDR3, as DNA: TGTGCCAGCTCAGCTTCGGGCCTTTCAGCTGGAAACACCATATATTTT. This translates into CASSASGLSAGNTIYF.

In this sample, this clone turned up a few times. This chain connects TRBV11-2 to TRBJ2-4, with D perhaps TRBD2 (6 bases). Germline values: CDR1 SGHAT, CDR2 FQNNGV. The length of the CDR3 is 14 residues. The germline V and J ends were trimmed by 4 bases and 3 bases, with 10 bases remaining between them. CDR3 coding DNA: TGTGCCAGCAGCTCAGTGGGGGGCAAAAACATTCAGTACTTC. This translates into CASSSVGGKNIQYF. The full variable domain, completed using reference TRBV11-2 and TRBJ2-4, is EAGVAQSPRYKIIEKRQSVAFWCNPISGHATLYWYQQILGQGPKLLIQFQNNGVVDDSQLPKDRFSAERLKGVDSTLKIQPAKLEDSAVYLCASSSVGGKNIQYFGAGTRLSVL.

This chain uses TRBV4-3 with TRBJ2-5; TRBD2 agrees at 10 bases. Trimming removed 0 bases from V and 5 bases from J; junction bases left unmatched: 12. The CDR3 length is 18 residues. Germline V CDR1 and CDR2: LGHNA, YSLEER. The DNA of the CDR3 is TGCGCCAGCAGCCAAGAAACGCGGTCGAGCGGGAGGGTCGAGACCCAGTACTTC. Translation gives CASSQETRSSGRVETQYF.

The chain uses TRBV5-4 and TRBJ2-7; the D gene is possibly TRBD1 (5 bases). The germline V and J ends were trimmed by 1 base and 7 bases, with 12 bases remaining between them. CDR1 and CDR2 (germline): SGHNT, YYREEE (reference sequence). The CDR3 is 13 amino acids. The DNA of the CDR3 is TGTGCCAGCAGCTTGAGGGGTGTGAGGGAGCAGTACTTC. Encoded protein: CASSLRGVREQYF.

This chain links TRBV28 with TRBJ1-5, with no clear D. The germline CDR1 and CDR2 sequences are MDHEN and SYDVKM. This CDR3 has 19 amino acids. Trimming took 3 bases from V and 1 from J, leaving 22 bases between them. As DNA, the CDR3 is TGTGCCAGCAGTTTTATGGTCGCTGGGCCCGCCTCAAGCAATCAGCCCCAGCATTTT. Translated, it gives CASSFMVAGPASSNQPQHF.

The gene calls are TRBV2 and TRBJ2-7; 8 nucleotides agree with TRBD2. Germline CDR1 reads SNHLY; CDR2 reads FYNNEI. Unmatched junction bases numbered 12, after V lost 6 bases and J lost 5 bases. The length of the CDR3 is 15 residues. This CDR3 reads CASSRRVRGGNEQYF. The DNA of the CDR3 is TGTGCCAGCAGCCGCCGAGTCCGGGGGGGAAACGAGCAGTACTTC.

This clone was seen a handful of times. The gene calls are TRBV28 and TRBJ1-2; perhaps TRBD1 as D (5 bases). Germline-derived CDR1 and CDR2 are MDHEN and SYDVKM. V was clipped by 4 bases and J by 3 bases, with 18 bases between them. The CDR3 runs 16 residues. In DNA form, the CDR3 reads TGTGCCAGCAGTTCCCCCTCCTTGACAGCGCACTATGGCTACACCTTC. This translates into CASSSPSLTAHYGYTF.

V and J are TRBV18 and TRBJ1-2; D is uncertain. Germline V gene data show CDR1 as KGHSH and CDR2 as LQKENI. The V gene lost 0 bases and the J gene lost 6 bases, with 20 bases spanning the gap. This CDR3 is built from 17 residues. The CDR3 DNA is TGTGCCAGCTCACCACCGGTTGAGTTAGTCTTCCAGCATGGCTACACCTTC. This translates into CASSPPVELVFQHGYTF.

This chain joins TRBV9 and TRBJ2-5; no firm D call. From germline, CDR1 is SGDLS and CDR2 YYNGEE. V lost 0 bases and J 7 bases, leaving 16 bases between the germline ends. The CDR3 is 15 residues long. CDR3 sequence (DNA): TGTGCCAGCAGCGTAGGGCCGACGGTTGTAGGGACCCAGTACTTC. This sequence encodes CASSVGPTVVGTQYF.

In its sample, this clone was seen once. This chain uses TRBV6-1 with TRBJ1-5, with TRBD1 matching over 8 bases. This CDR3 has 14 amino acids. Looked up from germline, CDR1 is MNHNS and CDR2 is SASEGT. The ends lost 5 bases at V and 5 bases at J; junction bases unmatched: 5. The DNA for the CDR3 is TGTGCCAGCAGTCGAAACAGGGGGGATCAGCCCCAGCATTTT. Protein sequence: CASSRNRGDQPQHF.

The gene calls are TRBV6-1 and TRBJ1-1; D ambiguous. CDR3 size: 14 residues. Germline V gene lookup returns CDR1 MNHNS and CDR2 SASEGT. The V and J ends lost 8 bases and 5 bases respectively, with 18 bases between them. The CDR3 reads CASFSVVTVTEAFF. The CDR3 DNA follows: TGTGCCAGCTTCTCCGTGGTAACGGTGACTGAAGCTTTCTTT.

This clone was recorded a few times. V gene TRBV28 combines with J gene TRBJ1-1; possible D gene TRBD1, 5 bases. The CDR3 sequence is 15 residues long. CDR1 MDHEN and CDR2 SYDVKM come from the germline V gene. Trimming took off 5 bases at V and 9 bases at J, with 22 bases between the two ends. The CDR3 sequence is CASSTPGPRRGKAFF. For the CDR3, the DNA is TGTGCCAGCAGTACCCCCGGACCCCGGAGGGGCAAAGCTTTCTTT.

This clone was counted ten times or more. The chain uses TRBV5-1 and TRBJ2-1, with D possibly being TRBD2 (6 bases). The CDR3 runs 15 residues. CDR1 is SGHRS and CDR2 is YFSETQ in the germline V gene. Between the trimmed V and J ends, which lost 0 bases and 9 bases, there was a span of 16 bases. The CDR3 region has the DNA TGCGCCAGCAGCTTGGGTAGCATATCACTAGCTGAGCAGTTCTTC. This sequence encodes CASSLGSISLAEQFF.

V is TRBV6-1 and J is TRBJ1-5; perhaps TRBD1 as D (5 bases). The CDR3 totals 16 residues. Germline-derived CDR1 and CDR2 are MNHNS and SASEGT. V was cut by 3 bases and J by 12 bases, with 24 bases left in between. The CDR3 DNA follows: TGTGCCAGCAGTGATTTATCAGCGGGGGACCGTCATCGCCAGCATTTT. Amino acid sequence: CASSDLSAGDRHRQHF.

For this clone: Other DNA sequences in the sample encode the same CDR3. This chain joins TRBV5-6 and TRBJ2-3; TRBD2 matches at 13 bases. The V segment lost 4 bases and the J segment 4 bases; nucleotides outside the gene matches: 6. The CDR3 totals 16 residues. Per germline, CDR1 SGHDT and CDR2 YYEEEE. The CDR3 is CASSRTSGRVADTQYF. CDR3 nucleotide sequence: TGTGCCAGCAGCCGGACTAGCGGGAGAGTCGCAGATACGCAGTATTTT.

V is TRBV19 and J is TRBJ1-1; D is ambiguous. Germline V gene data show CDR1 as LNHDA and CDR2 as SQIVND (reference sequence). CDR3 length equals 16 residues. The V end was cut by 3 bases, the J end by 0 bases, with 14 bases between. CDR3 bases: TGTGCCAGTAGTATTGGATGGGAGGTTGTGAACACTGAAGCTTTCTTT. It is translated as CASSIGWEVVNTEAFF.

This chain joins TRBV27 and TRBJ2-3, with D possibly TRBD2 on 5 matching bases. From germline, CDR1 is MNHEY and CDR2 SMNVEV (reference sequence). This CDR3 has 15 residues. Trimming cost V 6 bases and J 2 bases, with 15 bases left between them. CDR3 region: CASRPLATFTDTQYF. The CDR3 DNA reads as TGTGCCAGCAGGCCCCTAGCAACGTTCACAGATACGCAGTATTTT.